This TCR beta chain was recovered during a study of blood T cell repertoires in COVID-19. Study summary: T cells, B-cell-depleted T cells, or PBMCs supplied cDNA or gDNA.

This CDR3 region has 14 residues. Germline V CDR1 and CDR2: SGHDT, YYEEEE. The ends were cut back, 1 base at V and 2 bases at J, with 8 bases in the middle. Authors' processing steps: Amplification with reference gene primers provided the estimates of nucleated cell counts. Sequencing used immunoSEQ multiplex PCR; TCRdb keeps in-frame clones, though not all of them. V and J calls and clone size are as listed in that table; D and trimming were resolved from the DNA. This sample has some 76,000 clones, with roughly 84% found just once. This receptor was obtained from a woman under 30 with acute or convalescent COVID-19. Sequenced sample: peripheral blood. This chain uses TRBV5-6 with TRBJ2-3; D not certain. CDR3 coding DNA: TGTGCCAGCAGCTTGTATAGTTTCACAGATACGCAGTATTTT. Translated: CASSLYSFTDTQYF.